These T cell receptor beta chains were read from a single sample in a study of Graves' ophthalmopathy and Graves' hyperthyroidism. TCRdb redid the calling of the multiplex PCR reads with MiXCR, one entry per CDR3 protein. The sample includes around 520,000 distinct CDR3 sequences, approximately 35% of them seen just once. Sequenced input: peripheral blood or thyroid tissue (not recorded which). These receptors all come from an adult man with Graves' hyperthyroidism. Both conserved end residues are part of each CDR3. Each record gives: V gene, D gene, J gene, clone size, CDR3 DNA, CDR3 protein. A D gene is named only where the DNA matches it firmly. A clone size is listed for some rows: how often the clone was seen (once, few, many), or a class if it is expanded.

V: TRBV6-5; D: TRBD1; J: TRBJ1-4; size: .; DNA: TGTGCCAGCAGTTACTATCCGACAGGGGGTGTAGAAAAACTGTTTTTT; CDR3: CASSYYPTGGVEKLFF
V: TRBV6-1; D: .; J: TRBJ2-7; size: .; DNA: TGTGCCAGCAGTGAAGGAAGAACCCTAGCGTACGAGCAGTACTTC; CDR3: CASSEGRTLAYEQYF
V: TRBV9; D: .; J: TRBJ2-3; size: .; DNA: TGTGCCAGCAGCGTAGGCGGTTGGGGCCACAACACAGATACGCAGTATTTT; CDR3: CASSVGGWGHNTDTQYF
V: TRBV7-9; D: TRBD1; J: TRBJ1-2; size: .; DNA: TGTGCCAGCAGCCAGTCGGACAGGGGTGGTGGCTACACCTTC; CDR3: CASSQSDRGGGYTF
V: TRBV19; D: .; J: TRBJ2-5; size: many; DNA: TGTGCCAGTAGTATAAGGGGACCGCAAGAGACCCAGTACTTC; CDR3: CASSIRGPQETQYF
V: TRBV27; D: TRBD1; J: TRBJ1-2; size: few; DNA: TGTGCCAGCAGTTTATTGGGGGACAGGGGAGATGGCTACACCTTC; CDR3: CASSLLGDRGDGYTF
V: TRBV10-2; D: TRBD1; J: TRBJ1-1; size: .; DNA: TGCGCCACCAGGACAGGGGGACAGAACACTGAAGCTTTCTTT; CDR3: CATRTGGQNTEAFF
V: TRBV15; D: TRBD1; J: TRBJ1-3; size: many; DNA: TGTGCCACCAGCGGGGACAGGCTAACCCGTCTGGGAAACACCATATATTTT; CDR3: CATSGDRLTRLGNTIYF
V: TRBV12-3/TRBV12-4; D: .; J: TRBJ1-2; size: many; DNA: TGTGCCAGCAGTTCCCTGGGACCATGGGGCTATGGCTACACCTTC; CDR3: CASSSLGPWGYGYTF
V: TRBV11-2; D: TRBD1; J: TRBJ1-1; size: .; DNA: TGTGCCAGCAGCTTAGACGACAGGGCGTGGACTGAAGCTTTCTTT; CDR3: CASSLDDRAWTEAFF
V: TRBV18; D: TRBD1; J: TRBJ2-5; size: few; DNA: TGTGCCAGCTCAGCAAGCTGGACAGGGCAAGAGACCCAGTACTTC; CDR3: CASSASWTGQETQYF
V: TRBV19; D: .; J: TRBJ1-5; size: .; DNA: TGTGCCTGGAGTGTACGTGGAAGGGGGACGCAGCCCCAGCATTTT; CDR3: CAWSVRGRGTQPQHF
V: TRBV7-9; D: .; J: TRBJ2-7; size: .; DNA: TGTGCCAGCAGTTCGACGGACCTGTACGAGCAGTACTTC; CDR3: CASSSTDLYEQYF
V: TRBV9; D: .; J: TRBJ1-3; size: many; DNA: TGTGCCAGCAGCGTAGGAGGGGTCGGTAACACCATATATTTT; CDR3: CASSVGGVGNTIYF
V: TRBV29-1; D: .; J: TRBJ1-2; size: many; DNA: TGCAGCGTTGATGCAGGTATCTCGGCTAACTATGGCTACACCTTC; CDR3: CSVDAGISANYGYTF
V: TRBV2; D: TRBD1; J: TRBJ1-4; size: .; DNA: TGTGCCAGCAGTGAAGGGACAGGGGGAGAAAAACTGTTTTTT; CDR3: CASSEGTGGEKLFF
V: TRBV25-1; D: .; J: TRBJ1-1; size: .; DNA: TGTGCCAGCAGTGATACTGGGACTATAAGAGCTTTCTTT; CDR3: CASSDTGTIRAFF
V: TRBV5-1; D: .; J: TRBJ1-5; size: once; DNA: TGCGCCAGCAGCTTTCTAGGGGGAACCGCTGGGGCAGGGAGGAGCAATCAGCCCCAGCATTTT; CDR3: CASSFLGGTAGAGRSNQPQHF
V: TRBV19; D: .; J: TRBJ2-7; size: many; DNA: TGTGCCAGTAGTACGCCCGGGACTGCCCGCTACGAGCAGTACTTC; CDR3: CASSTPGTARYEQYF
V: TRBV7-9; D: TRBD1; J: TRBJ2-2; size: .; DNA: TGTGCCAGCCGCCGGGACAGCTACATGAACACCGGGGAGCTGTTTTTT; CDR3: CASRRDSYMNTGELFF
V: TRBV10-3; D: .; J: TRBJ1-2; size: .; DNA: TGTGCCATCAGTTTCACTCCGCTCCGGGGCCATACTAACTATGGCTACACCTTC; CDR3: CAISFTPLRGHTNYGYTF
V: TRBV29-1; D: TRBD1; J: TRBJ2-1; size: .; DNA: TGCAGCGCCGACAGGGAATCCTACAATGAGCAGTTCTTC; CDR3: CSADRESYNEQFF
V: TRBV5-1; D: .; J: TRBJ1-1; size: many; DNA: TGCGCCAGCAGCTCCGAACAGAACACTGAAGCTTTCTTT; CDR3: CASSSEQNTEAFF
V: TRBV5-1; D: .; J: TRBJ2-7; size: many; DNA: TGCGCCAGCAGCTCGCTGACAGCCTCCTACGAGCAGTACTTC; CDR3: CASSSLTASYEQYF
V: TRBV14; D: .; J: TRBJ1-2; size: .; DNA: TGTGCCAGCTCACCACCTAGCCTACAACGGGACAAGGAGGGCCACACCTTC; CDR3: CASSPPSLQRDKEGHTF
V: TRBV9; D: .; J: TRBJ2-5; size: .; DNA: TGTGCCAGCAGCGTGGGGTTTAATCAGCCCCAGTACTTC; CDR3: CASSVGFNQPQYF
V: TRBV20-1; D: TRBD1; J: TRBJ1-5; size: few; DNA: TGCAGTGCTAACCCGGGACAGGGGAATCAGCCCCAGCATTTT; CDR3: CSANPGQGNQPQHF
V: TRBV2; D: .; J: TRBJ1-1; size: .; DNA: TGTGCCAGCAGTTTAGGAGACAGATTTGAAGCTTTCTTT; CDR3: CASSLGDRFEAFF
V: TRBV6-6; D: TRBD2; J: TRBJ2-5; size: many; DNA: TGTGCCAGCAGTTACTCGATGGTAGCGGGGGAGCAAGAGACCCAGTACTTC; CDR3: CASSYSMVAGEQETQYF
V: TRBV2; D: .; J: TRBJ1-2; size: .; DNA: TGTGCCAGCAATGCAGGAGGCTCTGGGGCCAACTATGGCTACACCTTC; CDR3: CASNAGGSGANYGYTF
V: TRBV24-1; D: .; J: TRBJ2-7; size: few; DNA: TGTGCCACCAGTGAAGGGGGAACTACCTACGAGCAGTACTTC; CDR3: CATSEGGTTYEQYF
V: TRBV3-1; D: .; J: TRBJ2-7; size: .; DNA: TGTGCCAGCAGCCAAGGAGAGGGCGAGCAGTACTTC; CDR3: CASSQGEGEQYF
V: TRBV5-4; D: TRBD2; J: TRBJ2-7; size: many; DNA: TGTGCCAGCAGCTTAGCAGGCGGGAGGGGTGAGCAGTACTTC; CDR3: CASSLAGGRGEQYF
V: TRBV24-1; D: .; J: TRBJ1-1; size: many; DNA: TGTGCCACCAGTGATTTTACGGGTACTGAAGCTTTCTTT; CDR3: CATSDFTGTEAFF
V: TRBV5-8; D: .; J: TRBJ1-6; size: many; DNA: TGTGCCAGCACCCTTTCAAGGGATTCACCCCTCCACTTT; CDR3: CASTLSRDSPLHF
V: TRBV19; D: .; J: TRBJ2-7; size: .; DNA: TGTGCCAGTAGTGTCGGGTCCTACGAGCAGTACTTC; CDR3: CASSVGSYEQYF
V: TRBV20-1; D: TRBD2; J: TRBJ2-7; size: .; DNA: TGCAGTGCAAGACTAGCGGGAGGAAGATCCTACGAGCAGTACTTC; CDR3: CSARLAGGRSYEQYF
V: TRBV20-1; D: .; J: TRBJ1-3; size: many; DNA: TGCAGTGCTAGGGACAACTCTGGAAACACCATATATTTT; CDR3: CSARDNSGNTIYF
V: TRBV11-1; D: TRBD1; J: TRBJ1-2; size: .; DNA: TGTGCCAGCAGCTCCGGACAGGGCTACTATGGCTACACCTTC; CDR3: CASSSGQGYYGYTF
V: TRBV24-1; D: TRBD2; J: TRBJ2-5; size: many; DNA: TGTGCCACCAGTGATCCTGGACTAGCGGGTCGAGAGACCCAGTACTTC; CDR3: CATSDPGLAGRETQYF
V: TRBV19; D: .; J: TRBJ1-6; size: many; DNA: TGTGCCAGTAGTCTACAGGGTGACTATAATTCACCCCTCCACTTT; CDR3: CASSLQGDYNSPLHF
V: TRBV19; D: TRBD2; J: TRBJ2-2; size: .; DNA: TGTGCCAGTAGTATGCTAGCGGGAGTGAACACCGGGGAGCTGTTTTTT; CDR3: CASSMLAGVNTGELFF
V: TRBV4-1; D: TRBD2; J: TRBJ2-7; size: few; DNA: TGCGCCAGCAGCCTCCTACTAGCGGGAGGCTCCTACGAGCAGTACTTC; CDR3: CASSLLLAGGSYEQYF
V: TRBV7-9; D: .; J: TRBJ1-2; size: .; DNA: TGTGCCAGCGGTTTCAACCATGGCTACACCTTC; CDR3: CASGFNHGYTF
V: TRBV29-1; D: .; J: TRBJ1-2; size: once; DNA: TGCAGCGTTGTGGGGTCTTTCTATGGCTACACCTTC; CDR3: CSVVGSFYGYTF
V: TRBV7-2; D: TRBD2; J: TRBJ2-1; size: once; DNA: TGTGCCAGCAGCCCTCTAGCGGGAGAGTTCAATGAGCAGTTCTTC; CDR3: CASSPLAGEFNEQFF
V: TRBV7-6; D: .; J: TRBJ2-5; size: .; DNA: TGTGCCAGCAGACAACCTGGGAGAAGGTTAGGGGAGACCCAGTACTTC; CDR3: CASRQPGRRLGETQYF
V: TRBV2; D: .; J: TRBJ2-6; size: .; DNA: TGTGCCAGCAGTGACAGCGACCTGACTTTC; CDR3: CASSDSDLTF
V: TRBV4-2; D: .; J: TRBJ2-1; size: .; DNA: TGTGCCAGCAGCTTGGGCGGTAGGCTAGCAGCCTACAATGAGCAGTTCTTC; CDR3: CASSLGGRLAAYNEQFF
V: TRBV10-2; D: .; J: TRBJ1-5; size: .; DNA: TGCGCCAGCACCCTAAATAGCAATCAGCCCCAGCATTTT; CDR3: CASTLNSNQPQHF
V: TRBV12-3/TRBV12-4; D: TRBD1; J: TRBJ1-1; size: many; DNA: TGTGCCAGCAGTTTGAGGGGGCGCGGAGACACTGAAGCTTTCTTT; CDR3: CASSLRGRGDTEAFF
V: TRBV2; D: .; J: TRBJ2-7; size: many; DNA: TGTGCCAGCAATGGGGCCCTACTTTCCTACGAGCAGTACTTC; CDR3: CASNGALLSYEQYF
V: TRBV7-9; D: TRBD1; J: TRBJ1-5; size: .; DNA: TGTGCCAGCAGACCGGGACAGGGGAGATGGGAGCCCCAGCATTTT; CDR3: CASRPGQGRWEPQHF
V: TRBV20-1; D: .; J: TRBJ2-3; size: once; DNA: TGCAGTGCTAGAGATAAGGGTGATCGAGGCTGGTCCCAGTATTTT; CDR3: CSARDKGDRGWSQYF
V: TRBV5-1; D: .; J: TRBJ2-3; size: .; DNA: TGCGCCAGCAGCTTGGACCGACAGGGACTTAACACAGATACGCAGTATTTT; CDR3: CASSLDRQGLNTDTQYF
V: TRBV29-1; D: TRBD1; J: TRBJ1-5; size: .; DNA: TGCAGCCAGGACAGGGTTGACAATCAGCCCCAGCATTTT; CDR3: CSQDRVDNQPQHF